This TCR beta chain originates from a study of blood T cell repertoires in COVID-19. The junction had 9 bases not matched to a gene; V was cut back by 5 bases and J by 6 bases. The germline V gene has CDR1 SGHAT and CDR2 FQNNGV. The CDR3 has 15 residues. Using immunoSEQ multiplex PCR, the repertoire was profiled, and TCRdb retains in-frame clones only, with some absent. The sample yields 9,000 to 13,000 clones, around 86% seen once. The receptor's source is a man in his 70s with active COVID-19. The chain uses TRBV11-2 and TRBJ2-3; TRBD2 agrees at 9 bases. Sample: peripheral blood. The CDR3 sequence: CASSQPWRGGDTQYF. In nucleotides, the CDR3 is TGTGCCAGCAGCCAACCTTGGCGGGGGGGTGATACGCAGTATTTT.